This T cell receptor (beta chain) was retrieved from a study of cytomegalovirus exposure and HLA in healthy donors. Germline-derived CDR1 and CDR2 are LGHNT and FRNRAP. V was clipped by 0 bases and J by 10 bases, with 10 bases between them. CDR3 length: 13 amino acids. The PCR ran on 60 Vbeta and 13 Jbeta primers. Clones were sequenced by immunoSEQ multiplex PCR, and TCRdb holds only the in-frame ones, with some missing. The sample data list 130,000 or so clones. Likely unrecorded immune exposures existed in these nominally healthy donors. Notes on the study in general: It was likely that a cluster of highly shared sequence variants was a sequencing artifact. Previous analysis showed most TCR beta V segments were productive about 90% or about 30% of the time. The HLA-A and HLA-B alleles of most subjects were reportedly predicted accurately from TCR beta sequences.

A remark on this clone: Its antigen is not known.

The chain is built from TRBV12-5 and TRBJ2-1; no definite D call. Material for sequencing was PBMCs. The receptor was isolated from a woman aged 60-70 years in good health and CMV-seronegative. The CDR3 DNA reads as TGTGCTAGTGGTTTGGTTCCCGAGTTAGAGCAGTTCTTC. It encodes CASGLVPELEQFF.